This paragraph reports one TCR beta chain. These data originate in a study of blood T cell repertoires in COVID-19. TCRdb's copy holds only in-frame clones and misses some; the assay was immunoSEQ multiplex PCR. The repertoire holds roughly 330,000 clones, with around 88% as singletons. V trimming: 0 bases; J trimming: 5 bases; junction bases outside the gene matches: 6. The CDR3 spans 15 residues. The germline gives CDR1 GTSNPN, CDR2 SVGIG (reference sequence). The origin of this receptor is a woman aged 45-59 years with acute or convalescent COVID-19. The sequencing sample was made of peripheral blood. The chain couples TRBV30 to TRBJ2-2; 7 positions agree with TRBD1. CDR3 nucleotides: TGTGCCTGGAGTGTAGAGGGGGCTGTGACCGGGGAGCTGTTTTTT. As protein: CAWSVEGAVTGELFF.